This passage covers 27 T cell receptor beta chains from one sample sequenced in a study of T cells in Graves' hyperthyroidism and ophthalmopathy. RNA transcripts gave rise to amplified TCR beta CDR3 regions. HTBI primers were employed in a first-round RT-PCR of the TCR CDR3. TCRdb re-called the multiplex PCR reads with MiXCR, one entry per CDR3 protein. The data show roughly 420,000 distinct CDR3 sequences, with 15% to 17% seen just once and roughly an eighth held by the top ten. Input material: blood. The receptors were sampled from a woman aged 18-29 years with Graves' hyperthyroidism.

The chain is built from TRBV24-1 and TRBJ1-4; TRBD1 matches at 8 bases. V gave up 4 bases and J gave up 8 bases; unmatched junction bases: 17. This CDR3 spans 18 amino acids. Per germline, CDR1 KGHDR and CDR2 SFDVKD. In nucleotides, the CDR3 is TGTGCCACCAGTGACCCAACCACCGGGACAGGCCTCAGCGAAAAACTGTTTTTT. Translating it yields CATSDPTTGTGLSEKLFF.

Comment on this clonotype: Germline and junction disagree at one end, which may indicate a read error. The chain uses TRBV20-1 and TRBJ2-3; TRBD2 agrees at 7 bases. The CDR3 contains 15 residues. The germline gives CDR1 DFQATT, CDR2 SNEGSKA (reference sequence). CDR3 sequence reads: CSAPRGTIDTDTRYF. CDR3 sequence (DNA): TGCAGTGCTCCTCGCGGGACTATCGACACAGATACGCGGTATTTT.

For the CDR3, the DNA is TGTGCCAGCAGTCTTACTCCCGGCCAGGACTACGAGCAGTACTTC. Translation gives CASSLTPGQDYEQYF. The V and J genes are TRBV6-1 and TRBJ2-7, with D uncertain. The CDR3 length is 15 residues. V lost 5 bases and J lost 3, with 17 bases in between. The germline V gene encodes CDR1 MNHNS and CDR2 SASEGT.

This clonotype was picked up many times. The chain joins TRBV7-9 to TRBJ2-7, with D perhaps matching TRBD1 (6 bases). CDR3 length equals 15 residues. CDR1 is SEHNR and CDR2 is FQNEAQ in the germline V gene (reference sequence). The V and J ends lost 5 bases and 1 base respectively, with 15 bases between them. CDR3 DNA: TGTGCCAGCAGCCAGACGACAGGCAAGTCCTACGAGCAGTACTTC. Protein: CASSQTTGKSYEQYF.

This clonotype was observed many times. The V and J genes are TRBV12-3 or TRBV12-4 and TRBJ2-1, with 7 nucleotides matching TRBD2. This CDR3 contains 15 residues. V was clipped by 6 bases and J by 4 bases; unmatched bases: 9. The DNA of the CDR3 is TGTGCCAGCAGCTACCCTAGCGGACCTTACAATGAGCAGTTCTTC. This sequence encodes CASSYPSGPYNEQFF.

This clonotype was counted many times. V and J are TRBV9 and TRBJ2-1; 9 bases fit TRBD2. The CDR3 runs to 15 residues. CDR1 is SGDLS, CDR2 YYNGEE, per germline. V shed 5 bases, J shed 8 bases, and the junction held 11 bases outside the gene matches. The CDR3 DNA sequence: TGTGCCAGCAGGTCTCCGGGACTAGCCCAAGATGAGCAGTTCTTC. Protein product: CASRSPGLAQDEQFF.

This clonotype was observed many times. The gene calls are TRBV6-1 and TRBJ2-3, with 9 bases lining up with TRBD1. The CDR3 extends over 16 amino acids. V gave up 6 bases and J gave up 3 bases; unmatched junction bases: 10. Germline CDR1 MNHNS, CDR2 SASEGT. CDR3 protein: CASSLTGGARTDTQYF. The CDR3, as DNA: TGTGCCAGCAGCCTCACAGGGGGCGCACGAACAGATACGCAGTATTTT.

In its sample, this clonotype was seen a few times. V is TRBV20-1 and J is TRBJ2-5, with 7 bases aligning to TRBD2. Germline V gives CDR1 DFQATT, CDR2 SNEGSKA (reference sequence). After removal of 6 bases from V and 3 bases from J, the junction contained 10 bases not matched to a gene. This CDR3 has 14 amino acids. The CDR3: CSANRAGREETQYF. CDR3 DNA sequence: TGCAGTGCCAATCGGGCAGGGAGGGAAGAGACCCAGTACTTC.

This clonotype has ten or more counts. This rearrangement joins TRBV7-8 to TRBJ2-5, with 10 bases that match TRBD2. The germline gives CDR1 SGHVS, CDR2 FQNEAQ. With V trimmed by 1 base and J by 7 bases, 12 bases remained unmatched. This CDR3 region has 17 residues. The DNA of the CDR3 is TGTGCCAGCAGCTTAGTCCTCTCTACTAGCGGGGTTGGGACCCAGTACTTC. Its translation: CASSLVLSTSGVGTQYF.

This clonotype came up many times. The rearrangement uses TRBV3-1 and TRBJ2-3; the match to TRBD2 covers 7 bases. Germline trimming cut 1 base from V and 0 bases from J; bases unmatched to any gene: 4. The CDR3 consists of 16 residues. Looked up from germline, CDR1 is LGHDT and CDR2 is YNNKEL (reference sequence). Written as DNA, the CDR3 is TGTGCCAGCAGCCAAGGACGGGAGGCTAGCACAGATACGCAGTATTTT. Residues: CASSQGREASTDTQYF.

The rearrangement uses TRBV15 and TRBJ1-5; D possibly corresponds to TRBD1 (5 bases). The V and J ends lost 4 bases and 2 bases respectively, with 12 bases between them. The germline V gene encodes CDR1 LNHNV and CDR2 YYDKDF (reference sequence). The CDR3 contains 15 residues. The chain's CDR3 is CATSKGEKGNQPQHF. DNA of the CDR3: TGTGCCACCAGCAAAGGGGAAAAGGGCAATCAGCCCCAGCATTTT.

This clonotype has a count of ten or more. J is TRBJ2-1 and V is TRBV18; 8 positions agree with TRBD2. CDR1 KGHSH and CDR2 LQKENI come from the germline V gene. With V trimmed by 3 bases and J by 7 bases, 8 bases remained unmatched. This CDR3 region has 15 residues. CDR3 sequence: CASSPRAGERNEQFF. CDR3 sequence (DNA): TGTGCCAGCTCACCGCGAGCGGGAGAGAGGAATGAGCAGTTCTTC.

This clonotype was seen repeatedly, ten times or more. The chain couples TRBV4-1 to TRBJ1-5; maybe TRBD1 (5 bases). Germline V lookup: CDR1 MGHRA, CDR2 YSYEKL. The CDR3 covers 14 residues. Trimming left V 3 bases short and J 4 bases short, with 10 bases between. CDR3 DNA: TGCGCCAGCAGCCATCCGGGGCGGAATCAGCCCCAGCATTTT. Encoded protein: CASSHPGRNQPQHF.

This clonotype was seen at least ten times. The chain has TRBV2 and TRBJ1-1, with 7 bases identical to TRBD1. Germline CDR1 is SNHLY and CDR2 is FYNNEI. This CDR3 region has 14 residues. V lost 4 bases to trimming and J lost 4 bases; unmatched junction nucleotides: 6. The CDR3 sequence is CASSGQGRGTEAFF. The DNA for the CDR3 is TGTGCCAGCAGTGGACAGGGAAGGGGCACTGAAGCTTTCTTT.

The CDR3 DNA reads TGTGCCAGCAGTGTGACTAGCGGGAGGGCCACCGGGGAGCTGTTTTTT. This gives the protein CASSVTSGRATGELFF. The V and J genes are TRBV2 and TRBJ2-2, with 14 bases that match TRBD2. Per germline, CDR1 SNHLY and CDR2 FYNNEI. The CDR3 runs to 16 residues. V gave up 4 bases and J gave up 4 bases; unmatched junction bases: 2.

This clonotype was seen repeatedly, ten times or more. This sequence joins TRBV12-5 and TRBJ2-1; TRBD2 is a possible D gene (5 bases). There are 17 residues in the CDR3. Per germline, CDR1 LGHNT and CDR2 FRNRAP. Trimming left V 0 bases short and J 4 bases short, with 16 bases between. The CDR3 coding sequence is TGTGCTAGTGGTTTGGTAGTTGCGGAGAGGAGGTACAATGAGCAGTTCTTC. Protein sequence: CASGLVVAERRYNEQFF. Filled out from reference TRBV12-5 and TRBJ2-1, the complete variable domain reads DARVTQTPRHKVTEMGQEVTMRCQPILGHNTVFWYRQTMMQGLELLAYFRNRAPLDDSGMPKDRFSAEMPDATLATLKIQPSEPRDSAVYFCASGLVVAERRYNEQFFGPGTRLTVL.

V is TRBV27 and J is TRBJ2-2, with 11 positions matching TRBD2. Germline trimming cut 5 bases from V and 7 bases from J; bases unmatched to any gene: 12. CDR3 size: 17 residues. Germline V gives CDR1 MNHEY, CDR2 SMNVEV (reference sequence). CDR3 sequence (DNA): TGTGCCAGCAGTCTGACCTTACTAGCGGGAGTAGGCGGGGAGCTGTTTTTT. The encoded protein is CASSLTLLAGVGGELFF.

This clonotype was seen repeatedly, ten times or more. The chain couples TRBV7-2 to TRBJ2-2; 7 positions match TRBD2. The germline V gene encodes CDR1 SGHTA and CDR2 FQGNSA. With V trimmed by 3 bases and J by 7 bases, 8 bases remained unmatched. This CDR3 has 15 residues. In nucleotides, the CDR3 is TGTGCCAGCAGCTTGGGGCGGGAGAAGTACGGGGAGCTGTTTTTT. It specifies CASSLGREKYGELFF.

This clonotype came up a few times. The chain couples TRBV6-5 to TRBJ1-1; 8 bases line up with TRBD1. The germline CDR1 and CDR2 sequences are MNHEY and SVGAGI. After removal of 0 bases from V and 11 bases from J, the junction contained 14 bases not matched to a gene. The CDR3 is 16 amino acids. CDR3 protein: CASSYSVAGGGREAFF. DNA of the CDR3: TGTGCCAGCAGTTACTCTGTGGCAGGGGGCGGTCGGGAGGCTTTCTTT.

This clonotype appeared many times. CDR3 nucleotides: TGCAGTGCTAGGAGCATCAGGGGGGGGGATGAGCAGTTCTTC. This gives the protein CSARSIRGGDEQFF. J is TRBJ2-1 and V is TRBV20-1, with D perhaps given as TRBD1 or TRBD2 (7 bases each). The CDR3 sequence is 14 residues long. Trimming cost V 3 bases and J 8 bases, with 17 bases left between them. Germline CDR1 and CDR2: DFQATT and SNEGSKA (reference sequence).

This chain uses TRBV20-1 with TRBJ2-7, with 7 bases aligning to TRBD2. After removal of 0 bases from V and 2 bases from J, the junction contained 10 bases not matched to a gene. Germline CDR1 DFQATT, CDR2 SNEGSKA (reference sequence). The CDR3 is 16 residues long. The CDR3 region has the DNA TGCAGTGCTAGAGATAAAGGGCTAGCGGAGCCCTACGAGCAGTACTTC. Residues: CSARDKGLAEPYEQYF.

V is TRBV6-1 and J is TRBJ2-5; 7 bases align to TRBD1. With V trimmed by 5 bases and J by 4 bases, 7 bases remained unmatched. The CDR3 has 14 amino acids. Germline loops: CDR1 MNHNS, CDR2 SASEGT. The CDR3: CASSYRQGPETQYF. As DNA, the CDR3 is TGTGCCAGCAGTTATAGACAGGGCCCAGAGACCCAGTACTTC.

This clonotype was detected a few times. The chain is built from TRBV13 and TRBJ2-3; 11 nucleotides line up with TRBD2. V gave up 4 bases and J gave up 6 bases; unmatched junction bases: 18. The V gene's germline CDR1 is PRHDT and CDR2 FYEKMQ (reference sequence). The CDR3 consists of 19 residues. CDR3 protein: CASSSGSVAGGPVTDTQYF. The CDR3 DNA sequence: TGTGCCAGCAGCTCCGGATCTGTAGCGGGGGGGCCCGTCACGGATACGCAGTATTTT.

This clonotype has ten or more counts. For the CDR3, the DNA is TGTGCCATCACCTCGTCTAGCGGGCGCACAGTCCAAAACAATGAGCAGTTCTTC. Protein sequence: CAITSSSGRTVQNNEQFF. The rearrangement uses TRBV10-3 and TRBJ2-1, with 8 bases that match TRBD2. Unmatched junction bases numbered 19, after V lost 7 bases and J lost 5 bases. The V gene's germline CDR1 is ENHRY and CDR2 SYGVKD. The length of the CDR3 is 18 residues.

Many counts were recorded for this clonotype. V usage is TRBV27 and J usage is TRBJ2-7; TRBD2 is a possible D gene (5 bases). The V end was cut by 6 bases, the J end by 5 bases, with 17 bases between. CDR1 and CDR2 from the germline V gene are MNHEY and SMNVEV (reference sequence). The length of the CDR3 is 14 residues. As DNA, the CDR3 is TGTGCCAGCAGCATTTCTAGCTTAGGTCACGAGCAGTACTTC. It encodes CASSISSLGHEQYF.

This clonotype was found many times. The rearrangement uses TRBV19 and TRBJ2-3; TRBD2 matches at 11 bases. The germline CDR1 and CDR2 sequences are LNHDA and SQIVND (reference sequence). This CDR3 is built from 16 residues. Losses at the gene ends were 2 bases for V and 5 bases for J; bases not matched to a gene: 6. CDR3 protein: CASSILAGGFGDTQYF. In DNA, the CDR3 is TGTGCCAGTAGTATACTAGCGGGAGGATTCGGAGATACGCAGTATTTT.

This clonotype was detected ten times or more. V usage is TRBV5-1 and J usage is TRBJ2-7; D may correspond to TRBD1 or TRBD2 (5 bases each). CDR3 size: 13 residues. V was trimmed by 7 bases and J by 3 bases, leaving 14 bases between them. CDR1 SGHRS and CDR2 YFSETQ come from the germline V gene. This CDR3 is CASGWDGFYEQYF. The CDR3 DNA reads TGCGCCAGCGGATGGGACGGATTCTACGAGCAGTACTTC.